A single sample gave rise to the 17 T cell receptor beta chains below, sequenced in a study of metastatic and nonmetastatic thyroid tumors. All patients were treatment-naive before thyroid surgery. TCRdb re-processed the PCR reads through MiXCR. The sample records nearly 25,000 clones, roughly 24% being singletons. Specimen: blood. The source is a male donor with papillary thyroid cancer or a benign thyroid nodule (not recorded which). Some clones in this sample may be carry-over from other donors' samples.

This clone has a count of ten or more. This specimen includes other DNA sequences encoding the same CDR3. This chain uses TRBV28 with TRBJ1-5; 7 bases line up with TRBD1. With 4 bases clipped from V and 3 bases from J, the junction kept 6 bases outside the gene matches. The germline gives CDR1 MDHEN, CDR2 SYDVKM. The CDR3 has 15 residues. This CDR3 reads CASSSGGADNQPQHF. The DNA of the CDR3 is TGTGCCAGCAGTTCAGGGGGTGCGGACAATCAGCCCCAGCATTTT.

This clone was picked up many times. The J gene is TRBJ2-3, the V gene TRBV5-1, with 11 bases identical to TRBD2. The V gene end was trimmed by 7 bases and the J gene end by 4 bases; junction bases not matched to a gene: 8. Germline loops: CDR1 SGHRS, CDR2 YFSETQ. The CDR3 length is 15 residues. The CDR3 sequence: CASRKLAGGADTQYF. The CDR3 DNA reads TGCGCCAGCCGAAAGTTAGCGGGAGGGGCAGATACGCAGTATTTT.

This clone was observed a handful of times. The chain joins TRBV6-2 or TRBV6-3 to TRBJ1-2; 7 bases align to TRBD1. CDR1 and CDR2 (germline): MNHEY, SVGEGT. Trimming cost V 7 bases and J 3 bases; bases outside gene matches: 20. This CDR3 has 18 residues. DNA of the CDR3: TGTGCCAGCATACCTGGGACAGCCGTGCGGGGCGGCTACTATGGCTACACCTTC. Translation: CASIPGTAVRGGYYGYTF.

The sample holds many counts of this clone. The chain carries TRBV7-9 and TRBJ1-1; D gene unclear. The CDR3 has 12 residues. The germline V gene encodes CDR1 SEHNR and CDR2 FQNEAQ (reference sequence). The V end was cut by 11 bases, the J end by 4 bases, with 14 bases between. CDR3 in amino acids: CAGKEFGTEAFF. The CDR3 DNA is TGTGCCGGGAAGGAGTTCGGCACTGAAGCTTTCTTT.

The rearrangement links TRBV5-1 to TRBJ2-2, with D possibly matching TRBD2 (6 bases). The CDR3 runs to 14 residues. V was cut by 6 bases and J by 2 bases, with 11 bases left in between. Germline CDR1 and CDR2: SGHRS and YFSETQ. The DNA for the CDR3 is TGCGCCAGCACCAATAGCGGAAACACCGGGGAGCTGTTTTTT. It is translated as CASTNSGNTGELFF. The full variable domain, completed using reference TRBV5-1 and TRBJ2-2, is KAGVTQTPRYLIKTRGQQVTLSCSPISGHRSVSWYQQTPGQGLQFLFEYFSETQRNKGNFPGRFSGRQFSNSRSEMNVSTLELGDSALYLCASTNSGNTGELFFGEGSRLTVL.

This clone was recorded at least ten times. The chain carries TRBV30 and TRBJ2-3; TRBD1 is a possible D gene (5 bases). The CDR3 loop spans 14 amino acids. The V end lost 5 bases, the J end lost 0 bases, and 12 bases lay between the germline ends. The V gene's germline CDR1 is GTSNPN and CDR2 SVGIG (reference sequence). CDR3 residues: CAWGQGQSTDTQYF. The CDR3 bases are TGTGCCTGGGGCCAAGGACAAAGCACAGATACGCAGTATTTT.

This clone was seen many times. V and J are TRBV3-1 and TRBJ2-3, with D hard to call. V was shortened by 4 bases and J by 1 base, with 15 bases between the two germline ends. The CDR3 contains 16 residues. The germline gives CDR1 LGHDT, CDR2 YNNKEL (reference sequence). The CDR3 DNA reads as TGTGCCAGCAGCCGTGGGCAAGCCACGCGCACAGATACGCAGTATTTT. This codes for CASSRGQATRTDTQYF.

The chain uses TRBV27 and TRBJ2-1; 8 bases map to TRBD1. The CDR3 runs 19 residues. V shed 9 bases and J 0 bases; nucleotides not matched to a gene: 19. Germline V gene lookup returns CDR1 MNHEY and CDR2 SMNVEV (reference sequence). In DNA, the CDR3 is TGTGCCAGGACACCCGGGACAGGACCCTCCCGTAGCTCCTACAATGAGCAGTTCTTC. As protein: CARTPGTGPSRSSYNEQFF.

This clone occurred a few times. The CDR3: CASSFQTEGAFF. CDR3 DNA: TGTGCCAGCAGTTTCCAGACAGAGGGAGCTTTCTTT. The chain has TRBV6-2 or TRBV6-3 and TRBJ1-1; D may be TRBD1 (5 bases). Trimming pared 4 bases from V and 10 bases from J, leaving 13 bases between. CDR1 and CDR2 (germline): MNHEY, SVGEGT. The CDR3 covers 12 residues.

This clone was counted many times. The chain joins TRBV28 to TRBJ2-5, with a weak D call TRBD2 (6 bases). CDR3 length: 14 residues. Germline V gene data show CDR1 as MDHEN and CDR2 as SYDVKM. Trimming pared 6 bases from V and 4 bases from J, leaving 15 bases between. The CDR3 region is CASRMGGTIETQYF. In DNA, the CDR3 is TGTGCCAGCAGGATGGGAGGAACTATAGAGACCCAGTACTTC.

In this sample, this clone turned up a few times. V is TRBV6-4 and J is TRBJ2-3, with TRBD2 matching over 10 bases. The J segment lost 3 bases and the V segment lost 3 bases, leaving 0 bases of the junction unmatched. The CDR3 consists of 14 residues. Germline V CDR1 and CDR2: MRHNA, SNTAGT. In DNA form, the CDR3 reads TGTGCCAGCAGTGAAGCGGGAGGGACAGATACGCAGTATTTT. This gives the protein CASSEAGGTDTQYF.

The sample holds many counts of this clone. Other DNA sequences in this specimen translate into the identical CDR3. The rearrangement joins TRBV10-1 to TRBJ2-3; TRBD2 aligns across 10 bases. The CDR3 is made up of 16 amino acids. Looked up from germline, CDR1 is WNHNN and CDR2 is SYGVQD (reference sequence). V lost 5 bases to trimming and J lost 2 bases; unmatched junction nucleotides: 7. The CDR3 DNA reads TGCGCCAGCAGTACCCTAGCGGGAGAGAACACAGATACGCAGTATTTT. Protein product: CASSTLAGENTDTQYF.

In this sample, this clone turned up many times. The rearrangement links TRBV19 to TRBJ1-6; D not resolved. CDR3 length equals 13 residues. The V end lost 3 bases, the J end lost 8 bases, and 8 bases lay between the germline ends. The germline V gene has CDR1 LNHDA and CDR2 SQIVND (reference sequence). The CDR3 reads CASSMAGHSPLHF. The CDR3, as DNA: TGTGCCAGTAGTATGGCCGGTCATTCACCCCTCCACTTT.

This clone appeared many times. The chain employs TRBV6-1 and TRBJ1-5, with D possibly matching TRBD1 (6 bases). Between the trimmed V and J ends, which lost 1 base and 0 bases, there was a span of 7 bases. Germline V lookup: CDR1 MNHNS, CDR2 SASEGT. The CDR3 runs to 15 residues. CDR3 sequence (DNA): TGTGCCAGCAGTGAAGACAGGGCTAGCAATCAGCCCCAGCATTTT. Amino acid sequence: CASSEDRASNQPQHF.

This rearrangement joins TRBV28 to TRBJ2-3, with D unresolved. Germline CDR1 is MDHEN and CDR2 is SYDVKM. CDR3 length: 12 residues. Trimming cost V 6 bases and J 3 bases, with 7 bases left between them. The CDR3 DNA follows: TGTGCCAGCAGACAAGGGACAGATACGCAGTATTTT. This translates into CASRQGTDTQYF.

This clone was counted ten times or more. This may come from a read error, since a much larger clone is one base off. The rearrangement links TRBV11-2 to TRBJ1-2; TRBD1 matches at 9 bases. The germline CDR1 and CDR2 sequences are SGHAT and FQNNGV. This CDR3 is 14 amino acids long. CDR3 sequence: CASSLGQGGNGCTF. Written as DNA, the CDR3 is TGTGCCAGCAGCTTAGGACAGGGGGGGAATGGCTGCACCTTC.

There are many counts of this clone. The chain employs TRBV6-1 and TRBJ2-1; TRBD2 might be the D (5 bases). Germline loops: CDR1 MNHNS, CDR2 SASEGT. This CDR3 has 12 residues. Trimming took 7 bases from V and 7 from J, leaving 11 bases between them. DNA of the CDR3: TGTGCCAGCACAATGGGCGGGAATGAGCAGTTCTTC. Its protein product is CASTMGGNEQFF.